The clone carrying this T cell receptor beta chain was seen at least ten times. This entry belongs to a study of early T cells in non-severe SARS-CoV-2 infection. Unique molecular identifiers tagged individual cDNA molecules. TCRdb called the 5' RACE reads again in MiXCR, with one record for every CDR3 protein. The sample yields 68,000 or so distinct CDR3 sequences, 12% seen once. The length of the CDR3 is 15 residues. Trimming removed 3 bases from V and 2 bases from J, with 11 bases in between. Germline assignment: CDR1 LNHDA and CDR2 SQIVND (reference sequence). This receptor was taken from an adult who was a healthcare worker with PCR-confirmed SARS-CoV-2 infection or an uninfected control (not recorded which). Sequenced material: whole blood. The chain is built from TRBV19 and TRBJ2-1; D might be TRBD1 or TRBD2, each matching 5 bases. CDR3: CASSIGTGPYNEQFF. As DNA, the CDR3 is TGTGCCAGTAGTATCGGGACCGGCCCCTACAATGAGCAGTTCTTC. The whole variable domain, filled in from reference TRBV19 and TRBJ2-1, reads DGGITQSPKYLFRKEGQNVTLSCEQNLNHDAMYWYRQDPGQGLRLIYYSQIVNDFQKGDIAEGYSVSREKKESFPLTVTSAQKNPTAFYLCASSIGTGPYNEQFFGPGTRLTVL.